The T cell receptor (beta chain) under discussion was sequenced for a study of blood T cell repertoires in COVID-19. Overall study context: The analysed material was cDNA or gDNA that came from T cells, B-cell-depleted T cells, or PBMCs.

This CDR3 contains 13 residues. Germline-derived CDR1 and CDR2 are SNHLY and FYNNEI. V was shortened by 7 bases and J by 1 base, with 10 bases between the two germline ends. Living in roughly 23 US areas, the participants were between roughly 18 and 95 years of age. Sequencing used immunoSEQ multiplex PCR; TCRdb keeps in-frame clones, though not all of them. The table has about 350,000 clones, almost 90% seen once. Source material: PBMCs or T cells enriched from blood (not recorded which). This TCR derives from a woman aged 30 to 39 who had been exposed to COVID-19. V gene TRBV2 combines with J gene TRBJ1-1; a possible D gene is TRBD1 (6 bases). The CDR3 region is CASTGQQNTEAFF. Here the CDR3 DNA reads TGTGCCAGCACTGGACAGCAGAACACTGAAGCTTTCTTT.